Each of the 30 T cell receptor beta chains below was sequenced from the same sample in a study of human T cells and chemical hapten exposure. The time point is: patch test 3, about 24 weeks after DPC sensitization. Treatment of the sample: therapeutic diphenylcyclopropenone sensitization with weekly scalp DPC. TCRdb re-called the RACE reads through MiXCR, storing one row per CDR3 protein. The sample includes over 100,000 distinct CDR3 sequences, roughly 12% of them seen just once. The input for sequencing was whole blood, taken in connection with sensitization to the hapten diphenylcyclopropenone (DPC). The receptors come from a woman in her fifties or sixties with alopecia areata. Some clones in this sample may be carry-over from other donors' samples.

The chain carries TRBV12-3 or TRBV12-4 and TRBJ2-7; 8 positions match TRBD2. The length of the CDR3 is 14 residues. The junction had 5 bases not matched to a gene; V was cut back by 2 bases and J by 5 bases. The CDR3 protein is CASSLRGGADEQYF. The CDR3 DNA reads as TGTGCCAGCAGTTTACGGGGGGGGGCTGACGAGCAGTACTTC.

This clonotype was observed a handful of times. V gene TRBV3-1 combines with J gene TRBJ2-1; D assignment may be TRBD1 or TRBD2 (6 bases each). Germline assignment: CDR1 LGHDT and CDR2 YNNKEL (reference sequence). V lost 0 bases to trimming and J lost 9 bases, with 18 bases between them. The CDR3 totals 16 residues. The CDR3 DNA follows: TGTGCCAGCAGCCAAGATCTCGGGGGCACCGGTTCTGAGCAGTTCTTC. Residues: CASSQDLGGTGSEQFF.

This clonotype came up a few times. The chain is built from TRBV9 and TRBJ2-3, with 11 bases aligning to TRBD2. J gave up 1 base and V 4 bases, and 5 bases lay outside the gene matches. Germline V gene sequence: CDR1 SGDLS, CDR2 YYNGEE. The CDR3 sequence is 16 residues long. CDR3 nucleotide sequence: TGTGCCAGCAGCCCTAGCGGGGGGCCGGGCACAGATACGCAGTATTTT. This sequence encodes CASSPSGGPGTDTQYF.

This chain connects TRBV6-5 to TRBJ1-2; a possible D gene is TRBD1 (6 bases). Trimming pared 4 bases from V and 8 bases from J, leaving 11 bases between. Germline CDR1 and CDR2: MNHEY and SVGAGI. CDR3 size: 12 residues. CDR3 sequence reads: CASSSTGLGYTF. The CDR3 DNA sequence: TGTGCCAGCAGTTCCACAGGGTTAGGCTACACCTTC.

This clonotype was recorded many times. The chain couples TRBV20-1 to TRBJ2-3, with 7 bases fitting TRBD1. V shed 6 bases, J shed 1 base, and the junction held 10 bases outside the gene matches. CDR3 length: 15 residues. Germline loops: CDR1 DFQATT, CDR2 SNEGSKA (reference sequence). The chain's CDR3 is CSAPNRGVGTDTQYF. Here the CDR3 DNA reads TGCAGTGCGCCCAACAGGGGAGTTGGCACAGATACGCAGTATTTT.

J is TRBJ1-5 and V is TRBV27, with D hard to call. This CDR3 region has 13 residues. Germline V gene lookup returns CDR1 MNHEY and CDR2 SMNVEV (reference sequence). Trimming stripped 8 bases from V and 0 bases from J, with 8 bases between. The CDR3 region is CASGDYSNQPQHF. For the CDR3, the DNA is TGTGCCAGCGGAGATTATAGCAATCAGCCCCAGCATTTT.

In regard to this clonotype: This sequence may be a read error, since a much larger clone differs from it by one base. The J gene is TRBJ1-1, the V gene TRBV12-3 or TRBV12-4, with D possibly TRBD1 on 6 matching bases. V lost 1 base, J lost 1 base, and 10 bases lay in between. The CDR3 has 15 amino acids. The CDR3 reads CASSLEGGRNTEAFF. The CDR3 DNA follows: TGTGCCAGCAGTTTAGAGGGGGGTAGGAACACTGAAGCTTTCTTT.

This chain connects TRBV6-1 to TRBJ2-5, with D maybe TRBD2 (6 bases). Trimming took 8 bases from V and 5 from J, leaving 12 bases between them. The CDR3 covers 12 residues. Per the germline V gene, CDR1 is MNHNS and CDR2 is SASEGT. CDR3 protein: CASGDWSETQYF. The CDR3 coding sequence is TGTGCCAGCGGGGACTGGTCGGAGACCCAGTACTTC.

The sample holds one count of this clonotype. This chain uses TRBV5-1 with TRBJ1-1; D possibly corresponds to TRBD1 (5 bases). This CDR3 comprises 14 residues. Trimming removed 0 bases from V and 3 bases from J, with 9 bases in between. Germline V gives CDR1 SGHRS, CDR2 YFSETQ. The CDR3 here is CASSLEGEDTEAFF. The CDR3 nucleotides read TGCGCCAGCAGCTTGGAAGGGGAGGACACTGAAGCTTTCTTT.

This rearrangement joins TRBV20-1 to TRBJ1-5, with D unresolved. This CDR3 is built from 13 residues. CDR1 and CDR2 from the germline V gene are DFQATT and SNEGSKA (reference sequence). Trimming pared 1 base from V and 7 bases from J, leaving 11 bases between. DNA for the CDR3: TGCAGTGCTAGAGGTTCCCCCACCCAGCCCCAGCATTTT. Amino acids: CSARGSPTQPQHF.

At least ten counts were recorded for this clonotype. The rearrangement uses TRBV12-3 or TRBV12-4 and TRBJ2-2, with D perhaps matching TRBD2 (5 bases). This CDR3 spans 14 amino acids. The germline V and J ends were trimmed by 8 bases and 3 bases, with 13 bases remaining between them. The CDR3 coding sequence is TGTGCCAGCCTAAAAGCGGTTCACACCGGGGAGCTGTTTTTT. Its protein product is CASLKAVHTGELFF.

In this sample, this clonotype turned up many times. The J gene is TRBJ1-3, the V gene TRBV5-1; D uncertain. CDR3 length equals 14 residues. CDR1 is SGHRS, CDR2 YFSETQ, per germline. Trimming removed 4 bases at V and 0 bases at J, with 8 bases between. The CDR3 DNA is TGCGCCAGCAGCGCCGGTAACTCTGGAAACACCATATATTTT. Amino acids: CASSAGNSGNTIYF.

The genes are TRBV5-1 and TRBJ1-1; a possible D gene is TRBD1 (6 bases). The CDR3 is 15 residues long. Germline lookup yields CDR1 SGHRS and CDR2 YFSETQ. V was cut by 2 bases and J by 6 bases, with 17 bases left in between. The CDR3 region is CASSLSWGAGAEAFF. The CDR3 nucleotides read TGCGCCAGCAGCTTATCATGGGGAGCAGGGGCTGAAGCTTTCTTT.

Many counts were recorded for this clonotype. The gene calls are TRBV12-3 or TRBV12-4 and TRBJ2-1; D might be TRBD1 (6 bases). The CDR3 runs 13 residues. V was trimmed by 7 bases and J by 8 bases, leaving 15 bases between them. The CDR3 region is CASTPGPGDEQFF. The DNA of the CDR3 is TGTGCCAGCACCCCTGGCCCAGGGGATGAGCAGTTCTTC.

In this sample, this clonotype turned up a few times. The chain employs TRBV2 and TRBJ2-4, with D hard to call. Looked up from germline, CDR1 is SNHLY and CDR2 is FYNNEI. The V and J ends lost 6 bases and 0 bases respectively, with 12 bases between them. The CDR3 has 15 amino acids. The CDR3 sequence is CASSDFNVAKNIQYF. In DNA, the CDR3 is TGTGCCAGCAGCGATTTCAACGTAGCCAAAAACATTCAGTACTTC. The variable domain in full, with the rest retrieved from reference TRBV2 and TRBJ2-4, is EPEVTQTPSHQVTQMGQEVILRCVPISNHLYFYWYRQILGQKVEFLVSFYNNEISEKSEIFDDQFSVERPDGSNFTLKIRSTKLEDSAMYFCASSDFNVAKNIQYFGAGTRLSVL.

This sequence joins TRBV12-3 or TRBV12-4 and TRBJ2-7; a possible D gene is TRBD1 (6 bases). There are 13 residues in the CDR3. The V end lost 3 bases, the J end lost 5 bases, and 11 bases lay between the germline ends. CDR3 DNA sequence: TGTGCCAGCAGTTTTACAGGGACGCACGAGCAGTACTTC. Amino acid sequence: CASSFTGTHEQYF.

This clonotype was detected a few times. The chain has TRBV6-5 and TRBJ1-1; D gene unclear. Germline lookup yields CDR1 MNHEY and CDR2 SVGAGI. This CDR3 is built from 15 residues. The ends were cut back, 5 bases at V and 0 bases at J, with 13 bases in the middle. The CDR3: CASSANTVLNTEAFF. The CDR3 DNA reads as TGTGCCAGCAGTGCTAACACAGTACTGAACACTGAAGCTTTCTTT.

The CDR3 protein is CASRSAGTGVYEQYF. CDR3 in DNA: TGTGCCAGCAGGAGTGCCGGGACAGGAGTCTACGAGCAGTACTTC. This chain uses TRBV6-2 or TRBV6-3 with TRBJ2-7; 8 bases map to TRBD1. The CDR3 extends over 15 amino acids. Germline loops: CDR1 MNHEY, CDR2 SVGEGT. J lost 3 bases, V lost 6 bases, and 10 bases had no gene match.

This clonotype was detected a few times. V gene TRBV5-1 combines with J gene TRBJ2-7; D possibly uses TRBD1 or TRBD2 (5 bases each). Germline values: CDR1 SGHRS, CDR2 YFSETQ. The CDR3 is 15 amino acids. V lost 4 bases and J 0 bases, leaving 14 bases between the germline ends. DNA of the CDR3: TGCGCCAGCAGCCTAGAGAGGGGCCGCTCCTACGAGCAGTACTTC. Its protein product is CASSLERGRSYEQYF.

As to this clonotype: The junction departs from germline at one end; a sequencing error may be responsible. The genes are TRBV9 and TRBJ2-1; 7 bases agree with TRBD2. CDR1 is SGDLS and CDR2 is YYNGEE in the germline V gene. The CDR3 consists of 14 residues. CDR3 region: CASSKSGVNHEKFF. The CDR3, as DNA: TGTGCCAGCAGTAAAAGCGGGGTAAACCATGAGAAGTTCTTC.

The chain is built from TRBV20-1 and TRBJ2-4; 9 bases are shared with TRBD2. There are 13 residues in the CDR3. Germline V gene sequence: CDR1 DFQATT, CDR2 SNEGSKA (reference sequence). The V segment lost 5 bases and the J segment 6 bases; nucleotides outside the gene matches: 5. The CDR3 DNA reads as TGCAGTGCTGGTAGCGGGAGAGGAAACATTCAGTACTTC. Residues: CSAGSGRGNIQYF.

This clonotype has a handful of counts. The J gene is TRBJ2-7, the V gene TRBV9, with TRBD1 matching over 11 bases. The V and J ends lost 3 bases and 7 bases, in that order; junction bases with no gene match: 6. This CDR3 spans 14 amino acids. CDR1 SGDLS and CDR2 YYNGEE come from the germline V gene. CDR3 bases: TGTGCCAGCAGCGCTCCGGGACAGGGGGTAGAGCAGTACTTC. It encodes CASSAPGQGVEQYF.

This clonotype was detected only a few times. The J gene is TRBJ1-2, the V gene TRBV6-5; no clear D gene. Germline V gene lookup returns CDR1 MNHEY and CDR2 SVGAGI. Trimming removed 4 bases at V and 4 bases at J, with 16 bases between. The CDR3 contains 15 residues. The CDR3 spells CASSFLVGPPYGYTF. DNA for the CDR3: TGTGCCAGCAGTTTCTTGGTAGGACCCCCCTATGGCTACACCTTC.

This clonotype was detected many times. V usage is TRBV30 and J usage is TRBJ2-3, with a weak D call TRBD1 (6 bases). The CDR3 has 14 residues. Germline values: CDR1 GTSNPN, CDR2 SVGIG (reference sequence). V lost 0 bases, J lost 1 base, and 8 bases lay in between. For the CDR3, the DNA is TGTGCCTGGAGTGTAGGGGGAGGCACAGATACGCAGTATTTT. Translation gives CAWSVGGGTDTQYF.

This clonotype was found many times. The J gene is TRBJ2-7, the V gene TRBV4-2, with D tentatively TRBD2 (6 bases). CDR1 is LGHNA and CDR2 is YNFKEQ in the germline V gene. Trimming removed 1 base at V and 2 bases at J, with 12 bases between. The CDR3 loop spans 15 amino acids. CDR3 bases: TGTGCCAGCAGCCAAGCGGCGGGACTGACCTACGAGCAGTACTTC. This sequence encodes CASSQAAGLTYEQYF.

At least ten counts were recorded for this clonotype. The CDR3, as DNA: TGCAGTGCTAGCCAGGGGATGTCCTACGAGCAGTACTTC. Its protein product is CSASQGMSYEQYF. The genes are TRBV20-1 and TRBJ2-7; D is perhaps TRBD1 (6 bases). Trimming pared 3 bases from V and 1 base from J, leaving 10 bases between. The CDR3 has 13 amino acids. Germline lookup yields CDR1 DFQATT and CDR2 SNEGSKA (reference sequence).

This clonotype was seen more than once but under ten times. The V call is TRBV20-1, the J call TRBJ1-3; weak D call: TRBD1 (5 bases). There are 14 residues in the CDR3. With 1 base removed from V and 2 bases from J, the gap between germline ends came to 9 bases. The germline V gene has CDR1 DFQATT and CDR2 SNEGSKA (reference sequence). Written as DNA, the CDR3 is TGCAGTGCTAGAGGGGGCCAAACTGGAAACACCATATATTTT. This sequence encodes CSARGGQTGNTIYF.

This clonotype was found many times. The rearrangement links TRBV9 to TRBJ2-3; no reliable D call. This CDR3 contains 15 residues. V dropped 0 bases and J dropped 0 bases, with 8 bases sitting between them. Germline CDR1 SGDLS, CDR2 YYNGEE. The CDR3 spells CASSVGGSSTDTQYF. The CDR3 DNA follows: TGTGCCAGCAGCGTAGGCGGATCTAGCACAGATACGCAGTATTTT.

This clonotype was picked up a small number of times. The chain carries TRBV12-3 or TRBV12-4 and TRBJ2-3, with TRBD2 as a possible D gene (6 bases). This CDR3 contains 18 residues. Trimming stripped 0 bases from V and 0 bases from J, with 16 bases between. CDR3 region: CASSLARDWYSSTDTQYF. The CDR3 coding sequence is TGTGCCAGCAGTTTAGCGCGGGACTGGTATTCTAGCACAGATACGCAGTATTTT.

The rearrangement uses TRBV30 and TRBJ2-5; TRBD2 might be the D (5 bases). The CDR3 is 12 amino acids. CDR1 and CDR2 (germline): GTSNPN, SVGIG (reference sequence). Deletions cut 5 bases from V and 5 bases from J, with 12 bases between. The CDR3: CAWSRERETQYF. The CDR3 bases are TGTGCCTGGTCGAGGGAACGGGAGACCCAGTACTTC.